This TCR beta chain was identified during a study of blood T cell repertoires in COVID-19. For the study at large: From the United States, Italy and Spain came samples of acute and convalescent COVID-19.

Sequencing was performed with immunoSEQ multiplex PCR; in TCRdb, only in-frame clones are kept and a portion is missing. The profile shows 350,000 to 400,000 clones, around nine tenths of them singletons. This clone was observed a single time. V lost 4 bases, J lost 4 bases, and 12 bases lay in between. The CDR3 consists of 14 residues. Germline lookup yields CDR1 MNHEY and CDR2 SVGAGI. The sample consisted of PBMCs or T cells enriched from blood (not recorded which). This rearrangement joins TRBV6-5 to TRBJ2-3; no clear D gene. This receptor was identified in a young woman who had recovered from COVID-19. In DNA, the CDR3 is TGTGCCAGCAGTTGGGTACGAGGAGCAGATACGCAGTATTTT. Protein: CASSWVRGADTQYF.